The 16 T cell receptor beta chains presented below share a single source sample, sequenced in a study of chemoradiotherapy in HPV16-positive cancers. Assay used: immunoSEQ multiplex PCR; TCRdb lists only in-frame clones, some missing. The data hold some 17,000 clones, with roughly 90% observed a single time. The sequenced sample was blood, obtained from a patient who underwent chemoradiotherapy. The source is a human donor with HPV-associated anogenital cancer.

Only one count was recorded for this clone. The gene calls are TRBV9 and TRBJ2-3; TRBD2 matches at 8 bases. J gave up 4 bases and V 6 bases, and 7 bases lay outside the gene matches. The germline V gene has CDR1 SGDLS and CDR2 YYNGEE. The CDR3 covers 14 residues. The CDR3 DNA follows: TGTGCCAGCAAAACGGGGGGGCCGGCAGATACGCAGTATTTT. Its protein product is CASKTGGPADTQYF.

The chain recombines TRBV10-1 with TRBJ2-3; D is unclear. CDR3 size: 13 residues. Per germline, CDR1 WNHNN and CDR2 SYGVQD (reference sequence). Trimming stripped 6 bases from V and 1 base from J, with 8 bases between. The CDR3 is CASSPWGTDTQYF. CDR3 nucleotides: TGCGCCAGCAGCCCGTGGGGCACAGATACGCAGTATTTT.

The chain recombines TRBV7-3 with TRBJ2-1; 11 bases agree with TRBD2. This CDR3 is 16 amino acids long. J was trimmed by 3 bases and V by 5 bases; bases with no gene match: 6. Per the germline V gene, CDR1 is SGHTA and CDR2 is FQGTGA. The CDR3 loop is CASSPMTSGDYNEQFF. Written as DNA, the CDR3 is TGTGCCAGCAGCCCAATGACTAGCGGGGACTACAATGAGCAGTTCTTC.

The V and J genes are TRBV28 and TRBJ2-4, with 7 bases lining up with TRBD1. Per the germline V gene, CDR1 is MDHEN and CDR2 is SYDVKM. The CDR3 extends over 18 amino acids. J was trimmed by 0 bases and V by 3 bases; bases with no gene match: 11. The CDR3 DNA reads TGTGCCAGCAGTTTGGCTGGGAAGGGGGCTGAAGCCAAAAACATTCAGTACTTC. This gives the protein CASSLAGKGAEAKNIQYF.

CDR3 protein: CASSEQEGASYEQYF. CDR3 DNA: TGTGCCAGCAGTGAGCAAGAGGGGGCGAGTTACGAGCAGTACTTC. The genes are TRBV6-1 and TRBJ2-7, with TRBD1 identical over 7 bases. V gave up 3 bases and J gave up 4 bases; unmatched junction bases: 9. The CDR3 length is 15 residues. Germline CDR1 MNHNS, CDR2 SASEGT.

The gene calls are TRBV19 and TRBJ2-7, with 8 bases identical to TRBD1. This CDR3 comprises 14 residues. In germline, CDR1 is LNHDA, CDR2 SQIVND (reference sequence). J gave up 2 bases and V 7 bases, and 7 bases lay outside the gene matches. Here the CDR3 reads CASTETGDPYEQYF. The CDR3 bases are TGTGCCAGTACCGAGACAGGGGACCCCTACGAGCAGTACTTC.

This chain connects TRBV7-9 to TRBJ1-4; D is unresolved. The V gene's germline CDR1 is SEHNR and CDR2 FQNEAQ (reference sequence). CDR3 length: 14 residues. The V end lost 3 bases, the J end lost 5 bases, and 10 bases lay between the germline ends. In DNA form, the CDR3 reads TGTGCCAGCAGCTTGAAAGGAGGGAATGAAAAACTGTTTTTT. Its translation: CASSLKGGNEKLFF.

V and J are TRBV7-9 and TRBJ1-2; 9 positions match TRBD1. Per the germline V gene, CDR1 is SEHNR and CDR2 is FQNEAQ (reference sequence). The J segment lost 2 bases and the V segment lost 5 bases, leaving 9 bases of the junction unmatched. This CDR3 is 16 amino acids long. CDR3 in amino acids: CASSNWDREINYGYTF. The CDR3, as DNA: TGTGCCAGCAGCAACTGGGACAGGGAAATAAACTATGGCTACACCTTC.

The rearrangement links TRBV21-1 to TRBJ1-2; TRBD1 reflects the table's D call only, with no check against the DNA. TRBV21-1 is reported as a pseudogene. The CDR3 is made up of 14 amino acids. The DNA of the CDR3 is TGTGCCAGCAGCAAACTACAGGGGGCAGGAGGCTACACCTTC. Translated: CASSKLQGAGGYTF.

The V gene is TRBV2, the J gene TRBJ2-3; the match to TRBD2 covers 11 bases. This CDR3 contains 15 residues. CDR1 is SNHLY and CDR2 is FYNNEI in the germline V gene. The V and J ends lost 5 bases and 5 bases, in that order; junction bases with no gene match: 6. The CDR3 region is CASSRGLAVKDTQYF. The CDR3 nucleotides read TGTGCCAGCAGTCGGGGACTAGCGGTCAAAGATACGCAGTATTTT.

The rearrangement links TRBV2 to TRBJ1-2, with a possible D match to TRBD1 (5 bases). Trimming stripped 8 bases from V and 4 bases from J, with 11 bases between. The germline V gene encodes CDR1 SNHLY and CDR2 FYNNEI. The CDR3 contains 12 residues. The CDR3 spells CASYAGSYGYTF. In nucleotides, the CDR3 is TGTGCCAGCTATGCAGGGAGCTATGGCTACACCTTC.

CDR3 sequence reads: CASSPQGHYGYTF. The DNA of the CDR3 is TGTGCCAGCTCACCCCAGGGTCACTATGGCTACACCTTC. The chain has TRBV18 and TRBJ1-2; D is possibly TRBD1 (5 bases). This CDR3 is built from 13 residues. Per the germline V gene, CDR1 is KGHSH and CDR2 is LQKENI. V lost 3 bases and J lost 3, with 8 bases in between.

This clone was picked up a small number of times. The chain recombines TRBV15 with TRBJ1-2; possible D gene TRBD1, 6 bases. In germline, CDR1 is LNHNV, CDR2 YYDKDF (reference sequence). The V end lost 2 bases, the J end lost 8 bases, and 18 bases lay between the germline ends. This CDR3 comprises 15 residues. Here the CDR3 DNA reads TGTGCCACCAGCAGAACCCTGGAGGGGGAGGAAGGCTACACCTTC. This translates into CATSRTLEGEEGYTF. Combining the CDR3 with reference TRBV15 and TRBJ1-2 gives the whole variable domain DAMVIQNPRYQVTQFGKPVTLSCSQTLNHNVMYWYQQKSSQAPKLLFHYYDKDFNNEADTPDNFQSRRPNTSFCFLDIRSPGLGDTAMYLCATSRTLEGEEGYTFGSGTRLTVV.

This chain connects TRBV11-2 to TRBJ2-5; D is tentatively TRBD1 or TRBD2 (5 bases each). The CDR3 sequence is 16 residues long. V lost 1 base to trimming and J lost 2 bases, with 14 bases between them. Germline assignment: CDR1 SGHAT and CDR2 FQNNGV. In DNA form, the CDR3 reads TGTGCCAGCAGCTTAGGACTCGGGACGGAACAAGAGACCCAGTACTTC. Encoded protein: CASSLGLGTEQETQYF.

In its sample, this clone was seen once. This chain uses TRBV2 with TRBJ2-1, with 16 bases fitting TRBD2. V dropped 6 bases and J dropped 9; count of bases not matched to a gene: 5. The CDR3 loop spans 15 amino acids. Germline CDR1 and CDR2: SNHLY and FYNNEI. The CDR3, as DNA: TGTGCCAGCAGCGGGACTAGCGGGAGGGACAGTGAGCAGTTCTTC. It specifies CASSGTSGRDSEQFF.

This clone was counted once. The J gene is TRBJ1-5, the V gene TRBV27; D is uncertain. CDR1 is MNHEY, CDR2 SMNVEV, per germline (reference sequence). Trimming shortened V by 6 bases and J by 4 bases, and 10 bases separated the two germline ends. The CDR3 is made up of 13 amino acids. This chain's CDR3 is CASSRTLNQPQHF. The CDR3 coding sequence is TGTGCCAGCAGCCGGACTCTAAATCAGCCCCAGCATTTT.